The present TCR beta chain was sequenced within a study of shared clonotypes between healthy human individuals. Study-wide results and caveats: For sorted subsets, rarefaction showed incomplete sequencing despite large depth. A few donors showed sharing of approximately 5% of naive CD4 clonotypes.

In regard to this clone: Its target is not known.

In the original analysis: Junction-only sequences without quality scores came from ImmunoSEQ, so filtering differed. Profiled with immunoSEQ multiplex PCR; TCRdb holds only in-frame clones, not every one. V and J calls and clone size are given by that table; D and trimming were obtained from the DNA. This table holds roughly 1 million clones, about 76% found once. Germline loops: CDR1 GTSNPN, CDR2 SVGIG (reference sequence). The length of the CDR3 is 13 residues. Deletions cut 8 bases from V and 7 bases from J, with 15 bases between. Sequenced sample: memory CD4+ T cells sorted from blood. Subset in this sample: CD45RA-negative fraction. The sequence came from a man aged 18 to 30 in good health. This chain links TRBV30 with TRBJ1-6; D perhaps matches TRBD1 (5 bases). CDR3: CAANRFENSPLHF. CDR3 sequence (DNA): TGTGCCGCAAACAGGTTTGAGAATTCACCCCTCCACTTT.